The entry below gives a single TCR beta chain sequence along with its context. These data belong to a study of blood T cell repertoires in COVID-19. For the study at large: COVID-19 samples collected from the United States, Italy and Spain covered acute and convalescent phases. From T cells, B-cell-depleted T cells, or PBMCs came the material, which was cDNA or gDNA.

In the authors' methods: Researchers report that nucleated cell counts were estimated from reference gene primer amplification. Clones were read by immunoSEQ multiplex PCR, and TCRdb kept only the in-frame ones, dropping some. D and trimming were read from the DNA, whereas the V and J calls and clone size are those reported in that table. The sample includes 55,000 to 65,000 clones, approximately 78% of them seen just once. While infection was still active, Seattle patients were enrolled and then followed longitudinally. V was clipped by 6 bases and J by 5 bases, with 7 bases between them. From germline, CDR1 is SQVTM and CDR2 ANQGSEA. The CDR3 is made up of 11 amino acids.

This sequence originates from a man between 60 and 70 years old with COVID-19, enrolled during active disease. The V gene is TRBV29-1, the J gene TRBJ2-2, with a weak D call TRBD2 (6 bases). The specimen sequenced was peripheral blood. The CDR3 is CSVRETGELFF. CDR3 DNA: TGCAGCGTGCGGGAAACCGGGGAGCTGTTTTTT.